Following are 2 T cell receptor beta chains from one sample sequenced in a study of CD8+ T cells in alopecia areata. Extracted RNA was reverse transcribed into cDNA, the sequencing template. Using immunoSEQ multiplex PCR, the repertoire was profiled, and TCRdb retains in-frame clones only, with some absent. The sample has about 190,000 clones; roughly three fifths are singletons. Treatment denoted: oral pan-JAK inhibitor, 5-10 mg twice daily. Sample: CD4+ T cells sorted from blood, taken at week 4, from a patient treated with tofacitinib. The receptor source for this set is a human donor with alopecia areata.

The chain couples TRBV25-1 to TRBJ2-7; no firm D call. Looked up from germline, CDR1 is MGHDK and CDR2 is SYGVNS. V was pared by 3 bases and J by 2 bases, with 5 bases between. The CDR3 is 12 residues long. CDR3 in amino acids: CASSDTTYEQYF. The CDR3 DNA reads TGTGCCAGCAGTGACACCACCTACGAGCAGTACTTC.

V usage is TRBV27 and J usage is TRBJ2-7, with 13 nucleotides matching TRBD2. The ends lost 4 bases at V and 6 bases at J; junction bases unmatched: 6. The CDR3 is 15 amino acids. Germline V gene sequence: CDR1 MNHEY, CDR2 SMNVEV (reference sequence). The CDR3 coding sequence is TGTGCCAGCAGTTCAACCGGACTAGCGGGAGTCGAGCAGTACTTC. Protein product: CASSSTGLAGVEQYF.